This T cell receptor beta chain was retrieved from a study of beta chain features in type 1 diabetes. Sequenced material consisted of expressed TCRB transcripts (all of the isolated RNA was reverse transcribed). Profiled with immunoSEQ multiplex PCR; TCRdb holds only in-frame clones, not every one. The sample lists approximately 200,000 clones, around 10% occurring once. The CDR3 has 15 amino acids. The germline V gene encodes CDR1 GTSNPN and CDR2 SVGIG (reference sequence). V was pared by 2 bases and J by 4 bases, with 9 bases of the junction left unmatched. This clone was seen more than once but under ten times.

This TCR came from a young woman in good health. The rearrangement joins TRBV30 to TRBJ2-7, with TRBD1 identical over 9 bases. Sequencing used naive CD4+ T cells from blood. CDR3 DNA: TGTGCCTGGAGTACCCAGGGACAGGGCACGTACGAGCAGTACTTC. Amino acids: CAWSTQGQGTYEQYF.